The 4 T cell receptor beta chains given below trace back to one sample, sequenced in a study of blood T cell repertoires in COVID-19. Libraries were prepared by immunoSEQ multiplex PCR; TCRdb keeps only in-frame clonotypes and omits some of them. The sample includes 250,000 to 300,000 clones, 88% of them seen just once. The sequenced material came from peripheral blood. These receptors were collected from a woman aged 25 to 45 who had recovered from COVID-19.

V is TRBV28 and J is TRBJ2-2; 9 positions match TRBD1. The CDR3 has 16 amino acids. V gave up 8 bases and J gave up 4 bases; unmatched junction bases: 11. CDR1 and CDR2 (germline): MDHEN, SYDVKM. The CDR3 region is CASGENRGRITGELFF. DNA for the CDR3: TGTGCCAGCGGGGAGAACAGGGGGCGGATCACCGGGGAGCTGTTTTTT.

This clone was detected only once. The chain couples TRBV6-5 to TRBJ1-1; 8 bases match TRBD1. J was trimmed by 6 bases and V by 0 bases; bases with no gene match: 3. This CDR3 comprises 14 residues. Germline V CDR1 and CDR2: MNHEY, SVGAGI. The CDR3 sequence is CASSYSQGASEAFF. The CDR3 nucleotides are TGTGCCAGCAGTTACTCGCAGGGGGCGTCTGAAGCTTTCTTT.

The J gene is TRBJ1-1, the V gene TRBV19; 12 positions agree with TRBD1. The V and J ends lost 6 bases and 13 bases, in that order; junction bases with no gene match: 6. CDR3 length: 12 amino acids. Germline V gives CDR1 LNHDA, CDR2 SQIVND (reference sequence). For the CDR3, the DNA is TGTGCCAGTAGGGGGACAGGGGGCAAAGGTTTCTTT. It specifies CASRGTGGKGFF.

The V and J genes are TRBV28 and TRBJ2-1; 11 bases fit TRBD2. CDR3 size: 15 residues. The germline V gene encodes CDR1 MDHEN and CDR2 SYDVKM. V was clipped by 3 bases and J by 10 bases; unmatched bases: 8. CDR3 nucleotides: TGTGCCAGCAGTTTGTTGACTAGCGGGACCAGGGAGCAGTTCTTC. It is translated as CASSLLTSGTREQFF. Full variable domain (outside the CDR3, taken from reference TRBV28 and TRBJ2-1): DVKVTQSSRYLVKRTGEKVFLECVQDMDHENMFWYRQDPGLGLRLIYFSYDVKMKEKGDIPEGYSVSREKKERFSLILESASTNQTSMYLCASSLLTSGTREQFFGPGTRLTVL.